These 27 T cell receptor beta chains came from one sample sequenced in a study of vaccination and CD4 T cells after COVID-19. Cultured CD4+ T-cell DNA underwent Oncomine TCR Beta short-read sequencing. Each CDR3 protein is one row after TCRdb ran MiXCR on the PCR reads. The table lists about 20,000 distinct CDR3 sequences, roughly 51% of them singletons. Treatment specified: approximately 11-day PBMC culture with coronavirus spike peptide pools or control peptides (ViraFEST assay). Their target antigens are unknown. Material for sequencing was CD4+ T cells from blood, cultured in vitro. These receptors came from a human donor who had recovered from COVID-19.

This clonotype has a handful of counts. The rearrangement links TRBV30 to TRBJ1-2, with TRBD1 matching over 9 bases. The germline gives CDR1 GTSNPN, CDR2 SVGIG (reference sequence). This CDR3 comprises 13 residues. V lost 2 bases, J lost 7 bases, and 5 bases stayed unmatched. CDR3 protein: CAWSLRQGVGYTF. In DNA form, the CDR3 reads TGTGCCTGGAGTCTACGACAGGGGGTTGGCTACACCTTC.

This sequence joins TRBV12-3 or TRBV12-4 and TRBJ1-1, with D perhaps TRBD1 (5 bases). Trimming stripped 5 bases from V and 1 base from J, with 8 bases between. This CDR3 is built from 13 residues. The DNA of the CDR3 is TGTGCCAGCAGTGAGCAGGGGAACACTGAAGCTTTCTTT. Protein product: CASSEQGNTEAFF.

This sequence joins TRBV7-2 and TRBJ2-4; possible D gene TRBD1, 6 bases. Trimming pared 1 base from V and 5 bases from J, leaving 6 bases between. The CDR3 has 13 amino acids. CDR1 and CDR2 from the germline V gene are SGHTA and FQGNSA. The DNA of the CDR3 is TGTGCCAGCAGCTTAGGACAGGAAAACATTCAGTACTTC. Translation gives CASSLGQENIQYF. Supplemented by reference TRBV7-2 and TRBJ2-4, the full variable domain reads GAGVSQSPSNKVTEKGKDVELRCDPISGHTALYWYRQSLGQGLEFLIYFQGNSAPDKSGLPSDRFSAERTGGSVSTLTIQRTQQEDSAVYLCASSLGQENIQYFGAGTRLSVL.

The chain couples TRBV10-3 to TRBJ1-1; TRBD1 matches at 7 bases. CDR3 length equals 13 residues. The V and J ends lost 7 bases and 5 bases, in that order; junction bases with no gene match: 7. The V gene's germline CDR1 is ENHRY and CDR2 SYGVKD. The CDR3 bases are TGTGCCATCAAAGGGGCAGGGGGTACTGAAGCTTTCTTT. Translation gives CAIKGAGGTEAFF.

The chain combines TRBV19 with TRBJ1-1, with a weak D call TRBD1 (5 bases). Between the trimmed V and J ends, which lost 4 bases and 1 base, there was a span of 10 bases. Per the germline V gene, CDR1 is LNHDA and CDR2 is SQIVND (reference sequence). CDR3 length: 14 amino acids. The CDR3 region has the DNA TGTGCCAGTAGTACCAGGGTCGAGAACACTGAAGCTTTCTTT. It encodes CASSTRVENTEAFF.

This clonotype was observed a few times. The J gene is TRBJ1-2, the V gene TRBV4-1, with D perhaps TRBD1 (5 bases). Trimming took off 0 bases at V and 8 bases at J, with 22 bases between the two ends. Germline V lookup: CDR1 MGHRA, CDR2 YSYEKL. The CDR3 covers 17 residues. CDR3 sequence (DNA): TGCGCCAGCAGCCAAGATCGGGTAGAACTGGGGGGGAGAGGCTACACCTTC. It is translated as CASSQDRVELGGRGYTF.

The chain combines TRBV18 with TRBJ1-6; D remains unclear. Trimming removed 2 bases from V and 7 bases from J, with 3 bases in between. The CDR3 runs 12 residues. Germline CDR1 is KGHSH and CDR2 is LQKENI. CDR3 region: CASSPSNSPLHF. For the CDR3, the DNA is TGTGCCAGCTCACCAAGCAATTCACCCCTCCACTTT.

The chain uses TRBV5-4 and TRBJ1-2, with D possibly matching TRBD1 (6 bases). Per the germline V gene, CDR1 is SGHNT and CDR2 is YYREEE (reference sequence). V was cut by 4 bases and J by 0 bases, with 10 bases left in between. This CDR3 contains 14 residues. This chain's CDR3 is CASSPDRSNYGYTF. The DNA of the CDR3 is TGTGCCAGCAGCCCCGACAGGTCTAACTATGGCTACACCTTC. Supplemented by reference TRBV5-4 and TRBJ1-2, the full variable domain reads ETGVTQSPTHLIKTRGQQVTLRCSSQSGHNTVSWYQQALGQGPQFIFQYYREEENGRGNFPPRFSGLQFPNYSSELNVNALELDDSALYLCASSPDRSNYGYTFGSGTRLTVV.

This clonotype was found a few times. J is TRBJ2-7 and V is TRBV19; 12 bases line up with TRBD2. Germline trimming cut 5 bases from V and 5 bases from J; bases unmatched to any gene: 4. The CDR3 is 14 amino acids. Per the germline V gene, CDR1 is LNHDA and CDR2 is SQIVND (reference sequence). This chain's CDR3 is CASSLRTSGDEQYF. In DNA, the CDR3 is TGTGCCAGTAGTTTACGGACTAGCGGGGACGAGCAGTACTTC.

This clonotype was detected once. The conserved final phenylalanine or tryptophan is absent from the CDR3, which likely points to a read error. V and J are TRBV7-8 and TRBJ2-6, with D possibly being TRBD1 (6 bases). The germline V gene encodes CDR1 SGHVS and CDR2 FQNEAQ. The CDR3 extends over 16 amino acids. The V gene lost 7 bases and the J gene lost 0 bases, with 13 bases spanning the gap. In DNA form, the CDR3 reads TGTGCCAGCAACAACAGACAGGTCTCTGGGGCCAACGTCCTGACTCTC. Translated, it gives CASNNRQVSGANVLTL.

The gene calls are TRBV6-5 and TRBJ2-5, with D hard to call. Looked up from germline, CDR1 is MNHEY and CDR2 is SVGAGI. V shed 0 bases and J shed 2 bases, with 7 bases lying between them. This CDR3 spans 14 amino acids. The CDR3 region has the DNA TGTGCCAGCAGTTACTCGAGTCGGCAAGAGACCCAGTACTTC. It specifies CASSYSSRQETQYF.

This clonotype was counted between two and nine times. The J gene is TRBJ1-1, the V gene TRBV6-5; the D is unclear. Trimming took off 2 bases at V and 4 bases at J, with 8 bases between the two ends. The CDR3 has 13 amino acids. The germline CDR1 and CDR2 sequences are MNHEY and SVGAGI. This CDR3 reads CASSYVGSTEAFF. In DNA form, the CDR3 reads TGTGCCAGCAGTTACGTGGGGAGCACTGAAGCTTTCTTT.

The chain combines TRBV24-1 with TRBJ2-1, with D possibly being TRBD2 (5 bases). The CDR3 is 13 residues long. In germline, CDR1 is KGHDR, CDR2 SFDVKD. The V and J ends lost 2 bases and 6 bases respectively, with 7 bases between them. The CDR3 protein is CATSDYRGNEQFF. In DNA form, the CDR3 reads TGTGCCACCAGTGATTACCGGGGCAATGAGCAGTTCTTC.

This clonotype was seen a single time. The rearrangement uses TRBV7-9 and TRBJ2-1, with 7 bases aligning to TRBD1. V lost 5 bases, J lost 9 bases, and 7 bases stayed unmatched. Germline CDR1 and CDR2: SEHNR and FQNEAQ (reference sequence). The CDR3 has 13 residues. The CDR3 DNA reads as TGTGCCAGCAGCCCGACAGGGAGTGGTGAGCAGTTCTTC. Translated, it gives CASSPTGSGEQFF.

The chain joins TRBV19 to TRBJ1-1; 8 nucleotides line up with TRBD1. The V and J ends lost 5 bases and 7 bases, in that order; junction bases with no gene match: 9. The CDR3 runs to 14 residues. Germline CDR1 is LNHDA and CDR2 is SQIVND (reference sequence). The CDR3 DNA follows: TGTGCCAGTAGTCCCCAAGCAGGGGGCTTTGAAGCTTTCTTT. Translated: CASSPQAGGFEAFF.

A few counts support this clonotype. The rearrangement joins TRBV6-1 to TRBJ1-3, with D unresolved. Germline lookup yields CDR1 MNHNS and CDR2 SASEGT. The germline V and J ends were trimmed by 5 bases and 4 bases, with 9 bases remaining between them. The CDR3 loop spans 13 amino acids. The CDR3 coding sequence is TGTGCCAGCAGTACCACATACGGAAACACCATATATTTT. It translates to CASSTTYGNTIYF.

DNA for the CDR3: TGTGCCAGCAGTGAAGGGGGCTACGGCTACACCTTC. Protein product: CASSEGGYGYTF. This chain connects TRBV6-1 to TRBJ1-2; D perhaps matches TRBD1 (5 bases). V shed 1 base and J shed 8 bases, with 8 bases lying between them. CDR1 MNHNS and CDR2 SASEGT come from the germline V gene. The CDR3 runs to 12 residues.

The J gene is TRBJ2-3, the V gene TRBV19; TRBD2 matches 9 bases. Losses at the gene ends were 5 bases for V and 6 bases for J; bases not matched to a gene: 6. Germline-derived CDR1 and CDR2 are LNHDA and SQIVND (reference sequence). CDR3 length: 14 residues. This CDR3 reads CASSVVGLADTQYF. Here the CDR3 DNA reads TGTGCCAGTAGTGTCGTGGGACTAGCCGATACGCAGTATTTT.

In its sample, this clonotype was seen a few times. This chain links TRBV20-1 with TRBJ2-3, with 9 bases that match TRBD1. The CDR3 sequence is 15 residues long. Germline-derived CDR1 and CDR2 are DFQATT and SNEGSKA (reference sequence). Trimming at V came to 4 bases and at J to 4 bases, leaving 9 bases not matched to a gene. CDR3: CSATKTGGTADTQYF. CDR3 nucleotide sequence: TGCAGTGCTACAAAGACAGGGGGGACGGCAGATACGCAGTATTTT.

This clonotype appeared a few times. The chain employs TRBV11-3 and TRBJ1-6; TRBD1 agrees at 8 bases. The CDR3 contains 15 residues. Germline V gene sequence: CDR1 SGHNT, CDR2 YENEEA. The junction had 4 bases not matched to a gene; V was cut back by 1 base and J by 8 bases. CDR3 amino acids: CASSLGGQGYSPLHF. The CDR3 DNA follows: TGTGCCAGCAGCTTAGGAGGACAGGGATATTCACCCCTCCACTTT.

The chain links TRBV20-1 to TRBJ2-1, with D perhaps TRBD2 (5 bases). CDR3 length: 13 residues. CDR1 DFQATT and CDR2 SNEGSKA come from the germline V gene (reference sequence). V was clipped by 3 bases and J by 10 bases, with 16 bases between them. The CDR3 DNA reads as TGCAGTGCTAGTCCGAGGACTTCCCTAGAGCAGTTCTTC. This translates into CSASPRTSLEQFF.

This clonotype occurred a few times. The rearrangement uses TRBV20-1 and TRBJ2-1, with 7 bases matching TRBD2. The CDR3 loop spans 14 amino acids. V lost 3 bases and J lost 7; bases outside the gene matches: 9. Germline CDR1 DFQATT, CDR2 SNEGSKA (reference sequence). This chain's CDR3 is CSASRAGARNEQFF. The CDR3 DNA reads TGCAGTGCTAGCAGGGCGGGAGCTCGGAATGAGCAGTTCTTC.

A few counts support this clonotype. This chain connects TRBV20-1 to TRBJ1-5; a weak D match, TRBD1 (5 bases). With 0 bases removed from V and 9 bases from J, the gap between germline ends came to 12 bases. Germline-derived CDR1 and CDR2 are DFQATT and SNEGSKA (reference sequence). This CDR3 region has 13 residues. This chain's CDR3 is CSARDLSGRPQHF. The CDR3, as DNA: TGCAGTGCTAGAGACCTATCAGGGCGGCCCCAGCATTTT.

The chain employs TRBV19 and TRBJ1-1; no clear D. Germline lookup yields CDR1 LNHDA and CDR2 SQIVND (reference sequence). The CDR3 consists of 14 residues. V dropped 7 bases and J dropped 0 bases, with 12 bases sitting between them. CDR3 DNA: TGTGCCAGTACCCAAGGCAGGATGAACACTGAAGCTTTCTTT. Translation gives CASTQGRMNTEAFF.

This sequence joins TRBV7-9 and TRBJ1-5; D is undetermined. V was shortened by 1 base and J by 6 bases, with 4 bases between the two germline ends. Germline CDR1 SEHNR, CDR2 FQNEAQ (reference sequence). This CDR3 region has 12 residues. This CDR3 is CASSLDIQPQHF. As DNA, the CDR3 is TGTGCCAGCAGCTTAGATATTCAGCCCCAGCATTTT.

The rearrangement joins TRBV5-4 to TRBJ1-2, with a possible D match to TRBD1 (6 bases). The CDR3 is made up of 14 amino acids. Trimming shortened V by 4 bases and J by 2 bases, and 12 bases separated the two germline ends. Germline V CDR1 and CDR2: SGHNT, YYREEE (reference sequence). CDR3 protein: CASSPGGQNYGYTF. The CDR3 nucleotides are TGTGCCAGCAGCCCGGGCGGACAGAACTATGGCTACACCTTC.

The V and J genes are TRBV20-1 and TRBJ2-1, with unresolved D. The length of the CDR3 is 13 residues. Trimming took 3 bases from V and 7 from J, leaving 13 bases between them. Germline lookup yields CDR1 DFQATT and CDR2 SNEGSKA (reference sequence). CDR3 amino acids: CSASPLKGNEQFF. CDR3 coding DNA: TGCAGTGCTAGTCCTCTAAAGGGAAATGAGCAGTTCTTC.